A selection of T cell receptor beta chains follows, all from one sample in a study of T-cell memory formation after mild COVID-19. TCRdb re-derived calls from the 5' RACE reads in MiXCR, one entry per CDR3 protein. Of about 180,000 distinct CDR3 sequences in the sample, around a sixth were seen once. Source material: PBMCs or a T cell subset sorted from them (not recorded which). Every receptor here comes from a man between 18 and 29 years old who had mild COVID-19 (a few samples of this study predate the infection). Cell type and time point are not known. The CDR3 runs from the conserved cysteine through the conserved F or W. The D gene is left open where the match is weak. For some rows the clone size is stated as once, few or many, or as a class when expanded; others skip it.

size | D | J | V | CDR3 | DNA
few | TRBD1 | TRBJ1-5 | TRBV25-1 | CASATGVDQPQHF | TGTGCCAGCGCCACAGGGGTCGATCAGCCCCAGCATTTT
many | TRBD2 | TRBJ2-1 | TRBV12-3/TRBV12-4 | CASSSGGSYNEQFF | TGTGCCAGCAGTAGCGGGGGGTCCTACAATGAGCAGTTCTTC
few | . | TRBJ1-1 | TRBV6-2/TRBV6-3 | CASRVGNTEAFF | TGTGCCAGCAGGGTGGGGAACACTGAAGCTTTCTTT
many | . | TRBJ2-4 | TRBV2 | CASSRGGGKNIQYF | TGTGCCAGCAGCCGCGGAGGGGGGAAAAACATTCAGTACTTC
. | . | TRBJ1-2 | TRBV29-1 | CSVTRGYGYTF | TGCAGCGTCACTCGCGGATATGGCTACACCTTC
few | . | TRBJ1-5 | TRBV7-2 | CASSLGRGNNQPQHF | TGTGCCAGCAGCTTAGGGAGGGGGAACAATCAGCCCCAGCATTTT
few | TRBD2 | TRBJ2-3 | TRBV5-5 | CASRLAGSDTQYF | TGTGCCAGCCGCCTAGCGGGATCAGATACGCAGTATTTT
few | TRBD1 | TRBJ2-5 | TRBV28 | CASSALQGAQETQYF | TGTGCCAGCAGTGCGCTACAGGGGGCCCAAGAGACCCAGTACTTC
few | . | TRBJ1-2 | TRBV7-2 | CASSLRKSGASYGYTF | TGTGCCAGCAGCTTAAGGAAGAGTGGGGCCTCCTATGGCTACACCTTC
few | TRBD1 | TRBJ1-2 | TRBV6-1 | CASSRQGARGYTF | TGTGCCAGCAGCCGACAGGGGGCGAGGGGCTACACCTTC
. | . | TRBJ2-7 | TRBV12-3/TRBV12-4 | CASIAGPESGF | TGTGCCAGCATCGCCGGGCCCGAGAGTGGGTTC
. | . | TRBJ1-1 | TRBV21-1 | CASSKSQGGTEAFF | TGTGCCAGCAGCAAGTCACAGGGGGGAACTGAAGCTTTCTTT
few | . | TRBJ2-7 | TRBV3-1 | CASSRTESLEQYF | TGTGCCAGCAGCCGGACAGAGTCCCTCGAGCAGTACTTC
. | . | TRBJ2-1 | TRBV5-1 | CASSEEAAQFF | TGCGCCAGCAGCGAGGAGGCAGCGCAGTTCTTC
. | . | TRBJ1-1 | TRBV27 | CASSANQGNTEAFF | TGTGCCAGCAGCGCGAACCAGGGGAACACTGAAGCTTTCTTT
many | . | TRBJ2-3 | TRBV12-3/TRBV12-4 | CASSFRGGDTQYF | TGTGCCAGCAGTTTTAGAGGGGGTGATACGCAGTATTTT
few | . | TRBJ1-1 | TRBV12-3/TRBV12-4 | CASRHEVNTEAFF | TGTGCCAGCAGACACGAAGTAAACACTGAAGCTTTCTTT
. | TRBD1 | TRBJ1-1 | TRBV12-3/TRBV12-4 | CASSLGQGSLNTEAFF | TGTGCCAGCAGCTTGGGACAGGGGAGTTTGAACACTGAAGCTTTCTTT
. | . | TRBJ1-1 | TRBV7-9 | CASGGGTEAFF | TGTGCCAGCGGAGGGGGAACTGAAGCTTTCTTT
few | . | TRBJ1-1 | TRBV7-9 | CASSLARSEAFF | TGTGCCAGCAGCTTGGCCAGATCTGAAGCTTTCTTT
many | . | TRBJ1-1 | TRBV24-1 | CATSDPNRGGTEAFF | TGTGCCACCAGTGATCCGAACCGGGGTGGCACTGAAGCTTTCTTT
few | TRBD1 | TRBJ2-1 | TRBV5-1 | CASSSGQVINEQFF | TGCGCCAGCAGCTCGGGACAGGTTATCAATGAGCAGTTCTTC
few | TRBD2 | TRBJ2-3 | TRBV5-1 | CASSLAGSGGIDTQYF | TGCGCCAGCAGCTTGGCCGGTTCGGGGGGAATTGATACGCAGTATTTT
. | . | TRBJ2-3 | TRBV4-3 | CASSQIQDSTDTQYF | TGCGCCAGCAGCCAAATTCAGGACAGCACAGATACGCAGTATTTT
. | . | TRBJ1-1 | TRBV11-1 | CASSLGVRTPFF | TGTGCCAGCAGCTTGGGTGTCCGGACCCCTTTCTTT
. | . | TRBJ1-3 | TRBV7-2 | CASSFSGVRSIYF | TGTGCCAGCAGCTTTTCGGGGGTTAGGTCCATATATTTT
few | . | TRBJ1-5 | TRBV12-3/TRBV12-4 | CASSFLGFRQPQHF | TGTGCCAGCAGTTTCCTGGGATTCAGGCAGCCCCAGCATTTT
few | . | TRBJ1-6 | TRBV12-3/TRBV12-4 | CASSLESGSNSPLHF | TGTGCCAGCAGTTTGGAGAGTGGCAGTAATTCACCCCTCCACTTT
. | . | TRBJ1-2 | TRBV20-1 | CSASLPWGRVHGYTF | TGCAGTGCTAGTCTCCCTTGGGGCCGCGTCCATGGCTACACCTTC
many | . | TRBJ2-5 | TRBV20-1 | CSAQRDRETQYF | TGCAGTGCCCAGAGGGACCGCGAGACCCAGTACTTC
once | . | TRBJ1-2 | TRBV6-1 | CASSEALHGADSWGYTF | TGTGCCAGCAGTGAAGCGCTTCACGGGGCAGATAGCTGGGGCTACACCTTC
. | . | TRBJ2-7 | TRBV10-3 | CAISESTYEQYF | TGTGCCATCAGTGAGTCGACCTACGAGCAGTACTTC
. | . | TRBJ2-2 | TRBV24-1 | CATSEAPRGELFF | TGTGCCACCAGTGAAGCCCCCAGGGGGGAGCTGTTTTTT
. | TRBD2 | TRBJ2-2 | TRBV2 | CASSELAGNTGELFF | TGTGCCAGCAGTGAACTAGCGGGGAACACCGGGGAGCTGTTTTTT
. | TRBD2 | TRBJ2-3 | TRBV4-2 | CASSQDKTSGSGDTQYF | TGTGCCAGCAGCCAAGATAAAACTAGCGGTTCAGGCGATACGCAGTATTTT
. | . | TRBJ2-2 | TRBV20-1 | CSARVTGELFF | TGCAGTGCTAGGGTAACCGGGGAGCTGTTTTTT
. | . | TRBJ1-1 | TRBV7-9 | CASSVRGEAFF | TGTGCCAGCAGCGTCAGGGGTGAAGCTTTCTTT
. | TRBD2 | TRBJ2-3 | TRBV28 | CATGGAGGTDTQYF | TGTGCCACCGGGGGGGCGGGTGGCACAGATACGCAGTATTTT
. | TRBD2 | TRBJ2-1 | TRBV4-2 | CASSQEASGGAGYNEQFF | TGTGCCAGCAGCCAAGAGGCTAGCGGGGGGGCCGGCTACAATGAGCAGTTCTTC
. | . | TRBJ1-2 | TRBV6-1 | CASSEGGSYYGYTF | TGTGCCAGCAGTGAAGGGGGGAGTTACTATGGCTACACCTTC
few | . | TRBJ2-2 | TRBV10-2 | CAIAAGTTGELFF | TGCGCCATCGCGGCTGGCACCACCGGGGAGCTGTTTTTT
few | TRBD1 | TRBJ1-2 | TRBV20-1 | CSARPGQGNYGYTF | TGCAGTGCTAGACCGGGACAGGGGAACTATGGCTACACCTTC
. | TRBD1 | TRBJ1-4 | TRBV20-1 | CSARGGTAGGKLFF | TGCAGTGCCCGGGGCGGGACCGCAGGGGGAAAACTGTTTTTT
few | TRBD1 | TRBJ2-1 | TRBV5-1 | CASSTAGQGDNEQFF | TGCGCCAGCAGCACGGCGGGCCAGGGGGACAATGAGCAGTTCTTC
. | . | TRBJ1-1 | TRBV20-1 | CSARGRVSDTEAFF | TGCAGTGCTAGGGGCAGGGTTTCGGACACTGAAGCTTTCTTT
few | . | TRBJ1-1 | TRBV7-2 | CASSFWGLTEAFF | TGTGCCAGCAGCTTTTGGGGGCTCACTGAAGCTTTCTTT
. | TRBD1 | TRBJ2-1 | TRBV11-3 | CASSHRGPPYNEQFF | TGTGCCAGCAGCCACAGGGGCCCCCCCTACAATGAGCAGTTCTTC
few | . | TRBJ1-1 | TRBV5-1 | CATFPDTEAFF | TGCGCCACCTTCCCGGACACTGAAGCTTTCTTT
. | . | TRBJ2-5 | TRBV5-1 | CASSFSGTSETQYF | TGCGCCAGCAGCTTCTCCGGGACTTCTGAGACCCAGTACTTC
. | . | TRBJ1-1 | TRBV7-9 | CASSLQSDTEAFF | TGTGCCAGCAGCCTACAATCTGACACTGAAGCTTTCTTT
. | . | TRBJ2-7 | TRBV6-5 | CASSYSLGLYEQYF | TGTGCCAGCAGTTACTCCCTGGGTCTCTACGAGCAGTACTTC
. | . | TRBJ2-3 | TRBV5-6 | CASSPPTDTDTQYF | TGTGCCAGCAGCCCCCCGACAGACACAGATACGCAGTATTTT
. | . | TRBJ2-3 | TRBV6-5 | CASSYSSLSTDTQYF | TGTGCCAGCAGTTACTCGTCGCTTAGCACAGATACGCAGTATTTT
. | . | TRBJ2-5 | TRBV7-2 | CASSNDQAYQETQYF | TGTGCCAGCAGCAATGATCAGGCGTACCAAGAGACCCAGTACTTC
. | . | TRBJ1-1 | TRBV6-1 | CASSEPWKNTEAFF | TGTGCCAGCAGCGAGCCTTGGAAAAACACTGAAGCTTTCTTT
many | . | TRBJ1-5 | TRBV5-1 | CASSSGFNQPQHF | TGCGCCAGCAGTTCGGGCTTCAATCAGCCCCAGCATTTT
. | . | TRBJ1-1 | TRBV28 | CASSSPDTEAFF | TGTGCCAGCAGCTCCCCTGACACTGAAGCTTTCTTT
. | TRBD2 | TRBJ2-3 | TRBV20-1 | CSALSGGLDTQYF | TGCAGTGCTTTGAGCGGGGGGCTCGATACGCAGTATTTT
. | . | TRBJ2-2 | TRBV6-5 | CASRRDMNTGELFF | TGTGCCAGCAGACGGGACATGAACACCGGGGAGCTGTTTTTT
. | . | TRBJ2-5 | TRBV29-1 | CSVAEQDQETQYF | TGCAGCGTGGCAGAACAAGACCAAGAGACCCAGTACTTC